This T cell receptor beta chain was obtained from a study of Graves' ophthalmopathy and Graves' hyperthyroidism. The study's findings and limits: The model achieved about 67% sensitivity and 72.22% specificity for ophthalmopathy progression.

V dropped 1 base and J dropped 0 bases, with 7 bases sitting between them. The CDR3 extends over 15 amino acids. Germline V gene lookup returns CDR1 SEHNR and CDR2 FQNEAQ (reference sequence). Amplification targeted the TCR beta CDR3 regions, with RNA transcripts as the source material. RT-PCR in the first round used HTBI primers; a second-round multiplex PCR followed. MiXCR was run by TCRdb on the multiplex PCR reads, yielding one entry per CDR3 protein. Of 600,000 to 950,000 distinct CDR3 sequences listed, around 40% were seen once; the top ten hold 40% to 45%. Many counts were recorded for this clonotype. Its antigen remains unidentified.

The genes are TRBV7-9 and TRBJ1-3; D possibly corresponds to TRBD1 (5 bases). This receptor was identified in an adult man with Graves' ophthalmopathy. The material sequenced was peripheral blood. This CDR3 is CASSLDRHSGNTIYF. The DNA of the CDR3 is TGTGCCAGCAGCTTAGACAGGCACTCTGGAAACACCATATATTTT.